This note documents a single T cell receptor beta chain sequence. Nominally healthy donors provided the samples, though records likely missed some immune exposures. Trimming removed 4 bases at V and 7 bases at J, with 17 bases between. Germline V CDR1 and CDR2: SGDLS, YYNGEE. The CDR3 contains 15 residues. The data stem from a study of cytomegalovirus exposure and HLA in healthy donors. The PCR contained 60 Vbeta and 13 Jbeta primers. Sequenced by immunoSEQ multiplex PCR; TCRdb stores in-frame clones only, minus some. This table has 150,000 to 200,000 clones, 70% to 80% appearing once. The source material was PBMCs. The clonotype was recovered from a woman aged 40-49 years in good health and CMV-seronegative. The V gene is TRBV9, the J gene TRBJ2-2, with a weak D call TRBD2 (6 bases). The CDR3 region has the DNA TGTGCCAGCAGCTTAGGGACGGGAGCCGTCGGGGAGCTGTTTTTT. Protein product: CASSLGTGAVGELFF.